Listed here are 27 T cell receptor beta chains from one sample, sequenced in a study of cytomegalovirus exposure and HLA in healthy donors. This PCR relied on a set of 60 Vbeta primers and 13 Jbeta primers. Produced via immunoSEQ multiplex PCR; TCRdb's table is partial and in-frame only. The top ten hold 7.5% to 9.5% of the sample, which has 100,000 to 150,000 clones, around 80% seen once. Sequenced material: PBMCs. These receptors were obtained from a woman in her forties or fifties in good health and CMV-seropositive.

V gene TRBV5-1 combines with J gene TRBJ1-2, with 11 positions matching TRBD1. V dropped 6 bases and J dropped 6; count of bases not matched to a gene: 13. Germline values: CDR1 SGHRS, CDR2 YFSETQ. The CDR3 is 16 amino acids. CDR3 coding DNA: TGCGCCAGCACCCCTAATCCCGGGACAGGGGGTAATGGCTACACCTTC. The encoded protein is CASTPNPGTGGNGYTF.

V gene TRBV15 combines with J gene TRBJ2-5; D gene unclear. V was shortened by 0 bases and J by 6 bases, with 11 bases between the two germline ends. The length of the CDR3 is 14 residues. CDR1 LNHNV and CDR2 YYDKDF come from the germline V gene (reference sequence). The CDR3 loop is CATSREPGWKTQYF. In DNA form, the CDR3 reads TGTGCCACCAGCAGAGAACCGGGTTGGAAGACCCAGTACTTC. Combining the CDR3 with reference TRBV15 and TRBJ2-5 gives the whole variable domain DAMVIQNPRYQVTQFGKPVTLSCSQTLNHNVMYWYQQKSSQAPKLLFHYYDKDFNNEADTPDNFQSRRPNTSFCFLDIRSPGLGDTAMYLCATSREPGWKTQYFGPGTRLLVL.

This clone has a single count. The V gene is TRBV6-5, the J gene TRBJ2-5; D might be TRBD2 (6 bases). Trimming shortened V by 6 bases and J by 11 bases, and 16 bases separated the two germline ends. Germline CDR1 and CDR2: MNHEY and SVGAGI. The CDR3 loop spans 12 amino acids. CDR3 DNA sequence: TGTGCCAGCAGCGCGGGAAGCAGGGTGCAGTACTTC. Translating it yields CASSAGSRVQYF.

The chain links TRBV6-5 to TRBJ1-2; TRBD1 matches 8 bases. V lost 4 bases, J lost 4 bases, and 5 bases stayed unmatched. This CDR3 has 14 amino acids. The germline V gene encodes CDR1 MNHEY and CDR2 SVGAGI. The CDR3 coding sequence is TGTGCCAGCAGTTTGGGACAGGCAGTCTATGGCTACACCTTC. This sequence encodes CASSLGQAVYGYTF.

This chain connects TRBV6-5 to TRBJ1-1, with D possibly matching TRBD1 (5 bases). In germline, CDR1 is MNHEY, CDR2 SVGAGI. The CDR3 totals 12 residues. Trimming left V 2 bases short and J 8 bases short, with 9 bases between. CDR3 in DNA: TGTGCCAGCAGTTACGGGGGAGGGGAAGCTTTCTTT. It is translated as CASSYGGGEAFF.

The chain employs TRBV11-1 and TRBJ2-2; possibly TRBD2 for D (5 bases). This CDR3 spans 13 amino acids. Germline CDR1 is SGHAT and CDR2 is FQDESV (reference sequence). V lost 1 base, J lost 6 bases, and 6 bases lay in between. This CDR3 reads CASSLGGAGELFF. The CDR3 DNA reads as TGTGCCAGCAGCTTAGGGGGAGCCGGGGAGCTGTTTTTT.

The chain joins TRBV7-2 to TRBJ1-5, with TRBD1 identical over 7 bases. V was pared by 2 bases and J by 0 bases, with 1 base of the junction left unmatched. Germline values: CDR1 SGHTA, CDR2 FQGNSA. CDR3 length equals 15 residues. The CDR3 here is CASSLQGDSNQPQHF. DNA for the CDR3: TGTGCCAGCAGCTTACAGGGGGATAGCAATCAGCCCCAGCATTTT.

A few counts support this clone. The CDR3: CASTLVSKDTDTQYF. DNA of the CDR3: TGTGCCAGCACCCTTGTGAGTAAAGACACAGATACGCAGTATTTT. The chain uses TRBV5-6 and TRBJ2-3; no definite D call. The length of the CDR3 is 15 residues. CDR1 is SGHDT and CDR2 is YYEEEE in the germline V gene. The V and J ends lost 6 bases and 2 bases respectively, with 16 bases between them.

Here the CDR3 DNA reads TGTGCCAGCAGCCCGGGACGGGAGGAAAAACTGTTTTTT. This translates into CASSPGREEKLFF. The chain carries TRBV7-9 and TRBJ1-4; D may be TRBD1 (5 bases). Trimming took off 5 bases at V and 8 bases at J, with 12 bases between the two ends. The CDR3 sequence is 13 residues long. Germline loops: CDR1 SEHNR, CDR2 FQNEAQ (reference sequence).

This chain uses TRBV5-1 with TRBJ2-7, with 12 bases that match TRBD2. V was clipped by 0 bases and J by 3 bases; unmatched bases: 7. Per the germline V gene, CDR1 is SGHRS and CDR2 is YFSETQ. This CDR3 comprises 17 residues. CDR3 sequence (DNA): TGCGCCAGCAGCTTGGGCCCCGGACTAGCGGGAAACTACGAGCAGTACTTC. Amino acid sequence: CASSLGPGLAGNYEQYF.

This clone was detected once. The V gene is TRBV5-1, the J gene TRBJ1-2; the match to TRBD1 covers 10 bases. V lost 5 bases, J lost 8 bases, and 12 bases stayed unmatched. CDR1 is SGHRS and CDR2 is YFSETQ in the germline V gene. This CDR3 contains 15 residues. The CDR3 nucleotides read TGCGCCAGCAGTCCCATGACAGGGGGCGCAGGCGGCTACACCTTC. Amino acid sequence: CASSPMTGGAGGYTF. Using reference TRBV5-1 and TRBJ1-2 for the parts outside the CDR3, the full variable domain is KAGVTQTPRYLIKTRGQQVTLSCSPISGHRSVSWYQQTPGQGLQFLFEYFSETQRNKGNFPGRFSGRQFSNSRSEMNVSTLELGDSALYLCASSPMTGGAGGYTFGSGTRLTVV.

Here the CDR3 reads CASSEYSYGYTF. CDR3 nucleotides: TGTGCCAGCAGTGAATACAGCTATGGCTACACCTTC. The genes are TRBV2 and TRBJ1-2; D gene ambiguous. Germline loops: CDR1 SNHLY, CDR2 FYNNEI. V lost 2 bases, J lost 4 bases, and 5 bases lay in between. The CDR3 covers 12 residues.

The chain employs TRBV5-1 and TRBJ2-7; 7 bases line up with TRBD2. Trimming removed 0 bases from V and 6 bases from J; junction bases left unmatched: 9. The germline V gene encodes CDR1 SGHRS and CDR2 YFSETQ. The CDR3 extends over 15 amino acids. This CDR3 reads CASSLAGLERSEQYF. The CDR3 DNA reads TGCGCCAGCAGCTTGGCTGGACTAGAGCGTTCCGAGCAGTACTTC.

V and J are TRBV27 and TRBJ2-1, with D tentatively TRBD2 (6 bases). Deletions cut 2 bases from V and 9 bases from J, with 11 bases between. In germline, CDR1 is MNHEY, CDR2 SMNVEV (reference sequence). This CDR3 spans 13 amino acids. DNA for the CDR3: TGTGCCAGCAGTTTAGGGGGGTTGGGTGAGCAGTTCTTC. Its protein is CASSLGGLGEQFF.

The gene calls are TRBV30 and TRBJ1-4, with 9 positions matching TRBD1. The junction had 4 bases not matched to a gene; V was cut back by 2 bases and J by 3 bases. There are 15 residues in the CDR3. Germline CDR1 is GTSNPN and CDR2 is SVGIG (reference sequence). The CDR3 region is CAWSLGQGANEKLFF. The CDR3 nucleotides read TGTGCCTGGAGTCTGGGACAGGGCGCTAATGAAAAACTGTTTTTT.

The chain is built from TRBV29-1 and TRBJ1-1; tentatively, D is TRBD1 (5 bases). The CDR3 extends over 13 amino acids. The germline V gene encodes CDR1 SQVTM and CDR2 ANQGSEA. Trimming pared 5 bases from V and 1 base from J, leaving 11 bases between. The CDR3 sequence: CSVQGQRNTEAFF. CDR3 nucleotides: TGCAGCGTTCAGGGTCAGCGGAACACTGAAGCTTTCTTT.

The V gene is TRBV5-4, the J gene TRBJ2-1, with D possibly TRBD2 on 6 matching bases. This CDR3 spans 13 amino acids. CDR1 SGHNT and CDR2 YYREEE come from the germline V gene (reference sequence). Trimming removed 4 bases at V and 2 bases at J, with 7 bases between. CDR3 sequence reads: CASSGGAYNEQFF. The DNA of the CDR3 is TGTGCCAGCAGCGGCGGGGCCTACAATGAGCAGTTCTTC.

This clone was picked up a small number of times. V and J are TRBV25-1 and TRBJ2-5, with 9 positions matching TRBD2. The germline V gene encodes CDR1 MGHDK and CDR2 SYGVNS. The CDR3 contains 17 residues. Trimming at V came to 1 base and at J to 0 bases, leaving 6 bases not matched to a gene. CDR3 sequence: CASSELKLAGYQETQYF. As DNA, the CDR3 is TGTGCCAGCAGTGAATTAAAGCTAGCGGGGTACCAAGAGACCCAGTACTTC.

The gene calls are TRBV4-3 and TRBJ2-6, with 7 bases that match TRBD1. Germline-derived CDR1 and CDR2 are LGHNA and YSLEER. The CDR3 covers 18 residues. The V and J ends lost 1 base and 2 bases, in that order; junction bases with no gene match: 8. The CDR3 DNA sequence: TGCGCCAGCAGCCAAGGGATGCGAGGGGGCACTGGGGCCAACGTCCTGACTTTC. It codes for CASSQGMRGGTGANVLTF.

This rearrangement joins TRBV4-2 to TRBJ1-1; D gene ambiguous. Germline assignment: CDR1 LGHNA and CDR2 YNFKEQ. Between the trimmed V and J ends, which lost 4 bases and 9 bases, there was a span of 12 bases. The CDR3 is 12 amino acids. For the CDR3, the DNA is TGTGCCAGCAGCCTCCGGGGATTACAAGCTTTCTTT. As protein: CASSLRGLQAFF.

This chain uses TRBV5-4 with TRBJ2-3; a weak D match, TRBD2 (5 bases). Between the trimmed V and J ends, which lost 4 bases and 2 bases, there was a span of 17 bases. CDR3 length equals 16 residues. Germline V lookup: CDR1 SGHNT, CDR2 YYREEE (reference sequence). CDR3 DNA: TGTGCCAGCAGCCCCGCCCGAGAGCGGTTCACAGATACGCAGTATTTT. Protein: CASSPARERFTDTQYF.

The J gene is TRBJ2-3, the V gene TRBV30; 8 bases are shared with TRBD2. The CDR3 runs 16 residues. V shed 0 bases, J shed 0 bases, and the junction held 5 bases outside the gene matches. The V gene's germline CDR1 is GTSNPN and CDR2 SVGIG (reference sequence). CDR3: CAWSVLSGSSTDTQYF. The CDR3, as DNA: TGTGCCTGGAGTGTCCTCAGCGGGAGCAGCACAGATACGCAGTATTTT.

The chain combines TRBV2 with TRBJ2-3, with TRBD1 matching 9 bases. Germline assignment: CDR1 SNHLY and CDR2 FYNNEI. The CDR3 length is 17 residues. Trimming at V came to 8 bases and at J to 1 base, leaving 13 bases not matched to a gene. CDR3 nucleotide sequence: TGTGCCAGCCATGGACAGGGGTCCTTGGTGGGCACAGATACGCAGTATTTT. Amino acids: CASHGQGSLVGTDTQYF.

The DNA of the CDR3 is TGTGCCAGCAGCTGGGAGGGACTAGCGGCCTCCTACGAGCAGTACTTC. Its protein product is CASSWEGLAASYEQYF. The chain has TRBV7-2 and TRBJ2-7; 11 bases align to TRBD2. Germline lookup yields CDR1 SGHTA and CDR2 FQGNSA. CDR3 size: 16 residues. Trimming took 4 bases from V and 0 from J; bases not matched to a gene: 5. Complete variable domain (other parts from reference TRBV7-2 and TRBJ2-7): GAGVSQSPSNKVTEKGKDVELRCDPISGHTALYWYRQSLGQGLEFLIYFQGNSAPDKSGLPSDRFSAERTGGSVSTLTIQRTQQEDSAVYLCASSWEGLAASYEQYFGPGTRLTVT.

The chain employs TRBV5-4 and TRBJ2-3; D ambiguous. Germline loops: CDR1 SGHNT, CDR2 YYREEE (reference sequence). Trimming removed 0 bases at V and 0 bases at J, with 8 bases between. CDR3 length: 15 amino acids. CDR3: CASSLEPLSTDTQYF. As DNA, the CDR3 is TGTGCCAGCAGCTTGGAGCCCCTAAGCACAGATACGCAGTATTTT. The variable domain in full, completed from reference TRBV5-4 and TRBJ2-3, reads ETGVTQSPTHLIKTRGQQVTLRCSSQSGHNTVSWYQQALGQGPQFIFQYYREEENGRGNFPPRFSGLQFPNYSSELNVNALELDDSALYLCASSLEPLSTDTQYFGPGTRLTVL.

This chain uses TRBV18 with TRBJ1-4; 9 bases fit TRBD1. V lost 3 bases and J lost 7; bases outside the gene matches: 3. The germline gives CDR1 KGHSH, CDR2 LQKENI. CDR3 size: 14 residues. The CDR3 region is CASSPGDRVEKLFF. The CDR3 bases are TGTGCCAGCTCACCGGGGGACAGGGTTGAAAAACTGTTTTTT.

This chain joins TRBV5-6 and TRBJ1-1; D is unresolved. CDR1 is SGHDT and CDR2 is YYEEEE in the germline V gene. V was shortened by 4 bases and J by 1 base, with 2 bases between the two germline ends. The CDR3 consists of 11 residues. CDR3 sequence reads: CASSRNTEAFF. Here the CDR3 DNA reads TGTGCCAGCAGCCGGAACACTGAAGCTTTCTTT.